The rows below give T cell receptor beta chains drawn from one sample of a study of T cells after yellow fever vaccination. TCRdb itself ran the 5' RACE reads through MiXCR, one entry per CDR3 protein. The repertoire has hundreds of thousands of distinct CDR3 sequences, about 13% of them found once; the top ten carry over 12%. Material: PBMCs, obtained on the day of the yellow fever booster vaccination. Every receptor here comes from a man younger than 45 who received the YFV17D yellow fever vaccine. The CDR3 runs from the conserved cysteine through the conserved F or W. The D gene is left open where the match is weak. For some rows the clone size is stated as once, few or many, or as a class when expanded; others skip it.

d_gene	abundance	v_gene	j_gene	CDR3nt	CDR3aa
TRBD1	.	TRBV20-1	TRBJ1-3	TGCAGTGCTAGGGAGGGGGCGAGTTCTGGAAACACCATATATTTT	CSAREGASSGNTIYF
.	.	TRBV29-1	TRBJ2-3	TGCAGCGTTGAGGACGGGGGCACAGATACGCAGTATTTT	CSVEDGGTDTQYF
.	few	TRBV7-9	TRBJ2-1	TGTGCCATCGAGGAGGGCGGCGGGCCCTCTTCGGCGCAGTTCTTC	CAIEEGGGPSSAQFF
TRBD1	many	TRBV7-9	TRBJ1-4	TGTGCCAGCAGCTCCGGGACAGGGGATGAAAAACTGTTTTTT	CASSSGTGDEKLFF
.	few	TRBV5-5	TRBJ2-5	TGTGCCAGCAGCTTGGTTCCAGTCCGGTACCAAGAGACCCAGTACTTC	CASSLVPVRYQETQYF
.	.	TRBV7-9	TRBJ2-7	TGTGCCAGCAGCTTAGACGGACCCTCCTACGAGCAGTACTTC	CASSLDGPSYEQYF
.	.	TRBV2	TRBJ2-7	TGTGCCAGCAACCGAAACAGGGACGACGAGCAGTACTTC	CASNRNRDDEQYF
TRBD1	many	TRBV27	TRBJ2-1	TGTGCCAGCAGTTCCGGACAGGGGGCCTACAATGAGCAGTTCTTC	CASSSGQGAYNEQFF
TRBD1	few	TRBV29-1	TRBJ2-5	TGCAGCGCGTTACAGGGGGCGGGGGAGACCCAGTACTTC	CSALQGAGETQYF
TRBD2	.	TRBV20-1	TRBJ2-5	TGCAGTGCTAGAGGACTAGCGTTCCAAGAGACCCAGTACTTC	CSARGLAFQETQYF
.	.	TRBV6-5	TRBJ2-7	TGTGCCAGCAGTTACGCGGCGGGGTCACCAATGGAGCAGTACTTC	CASSYAAGSPMEQYF
TRBD2	few	TRBV27	TRBJ2-1	TGTGCCAGCAGTTTTGGAGCGGGAGGGCCTTCCTACAATGAGCAGTTCTTC	CASSFGAGGPSYNEQFF
TRBD2	.	TRBV7-6	TRBJ2-7	TGTGCCAGCAGCTTACACCCTAGCGGGACGCCCTACGAGCAGTACTTC	CASSLHPSGTPYEQYF
.	few	TRBV4-1	TRBJ2-7	TGCGCCAGCAGCCAAGTTGGGCTAGCAGCAGGCTACGAGCAGTACTTC	CASSQVGLAAGYEQYF
.	.	TRBV3-1	TRBJ2-4	TGTGCCTGCTGTCCACTACCCCAAGGGGTATTCCCAGGGAACATTCAGTACTTC	CACCPLPQGVFPGNIQYF
.	few	TRBV6-2/TRBV6-3	TRBJ1-1	TGTGCCAGCCGGATACGGAGGATGGACACTGAAGCTTTCTTT	CASRIRRMDTEAFF
TRBD2	.	TRBV11-2	TRBJ2-1	TGTGCCAGCAGAGTAGCGGGAGGGTCCTACAATGAGCAGTTCTTC	CASRVAGGSYNEQFF
TRBD2	.	TRBV28	TRBJ2-7	TGTGCCAGCAGATTCTCCGGGACTAGCGGAACTACCTACGAGCAGTACTTC	CASRFSGTSGTTYEQYF
.	few	TRBV15	TRBJ2-2	TGTGCCACCAGCAGAGAGGGACTGAACACCGGGGAGCTGTTTTTT	CATSREGLNTGELFF
.	.	TRBV28	TRBJ2-3	TGTGCCAGCAGCTACGACAGACGCACAGATACGCAGTATTTT	CASSYDRRTDTQYF
TRBD2	.	TRBV6-2/TRBV6-3	TRBJ2-1	TGTGCCAGCAGTTACGGGGATCTACTCGCGGGAGGGCTCTCCTACAATGAGCAGTTCTTC	CASSYGDLLAGGLSYNEQFF
.	few	TRBV20-1	TRBJ1-5	TGCAGTGCTAGAGATGAGTTAGGGGGTAATCAGCCCCAGCATTTT	CSARDELGGNQPQHF
.	few	TRBV20-1	TRBJ1-1	TGCAGTGCTAGAGATCCCCTTATTGGGAACACTGAAGCTTTCTTT	CSARDPLIGNTEAFF
TRBD2	.	TRBV4-3	TRBJ2-7	TGCGCCAGCAGCCAAGATTTAGGACTAGCAGGAGGGAAACAGTACTTC	CASSQDLGLAGGKQYF
.	few	TRBV18	TRBJ2-2	TGTGCCAGCTCACGCAGTGAATCCTTTAACACCGGGGAGCTGTTTTTT	CASSRSESFNTGELFF
.	few	TRBV7-9	TRBJ2-1	TGTGCCAGCAGCTTTACAGGGTCCGGTCTTGAGCAGTTCTTC	CASSFTGSGLEQFF
TRBD1	.	TRBV11-2	TRBJ1-1	TGTGCCAGCAGCACTTGGGACAGTCTGAAGAACACTGAAGCTTTCTTT	CASSTWDSLKNTEAFF
TRBD2	.	TRBV27	TRBJ2-1	TGTGCCAGCAGTTTGGATTGGGGGACTAGCGAGGTAAATGAGCAGTTCTTC	CASSLDWGTSEVNEQFF
TRBD1	.	TRBV6-5	TRBJ1-1	TGTGCCAGCAGCCCGTGGACAGGGGGCGGCACTGAAGCTTTCTTT	CASSPWTGGGTEAFF
TRBD2	.	TRBV6-1	TRBJ2-3	TGTGCCAGCAGTCCCCCGTTTAGCGGGAGGGCCCCCAAAACTGAGTATTTT	CASSPPFSGRAPKTEYF
.	.	TRBV19	TRBJ2-1	TGTGCCAGTAATACAGGGATGACGGACAATGAGCAGTTCTTC	CASNTGMTDNEQFF
.	few	TRBV10-3	TRBJ2-4	TGTGCCATCAGTGAGACAGAGAAAAACATTCAGTACTTC	CAISETEKNIQYF
.	.	TRBV5-4	TRBJ2-7	TGTGCCAGCAGCCGAGGGGGGTCAGGGGACACCTACGAGCAGTACTTC	CASSRGGSGDTYEQYF
.	.	TRBV12-5	TRBJ2-1	TGTGCTAGTGGTTTGGTACAAAGGGATTCCTACAATGAGCAGTTCTTC	CASGLVQRDSYNEQFF
.	few	TRBV6-2/TRBV6-3	TRBJ2-3	TGTGCCAGCAGTTTACCGGGACACACAGATACGCAGTATTTT	CASSLPGHTDTQYF
TRBD1	.	TRBV23-1	TRBJ2-5	TGCGCCAGCAGTCAAGCCCGGGACAGGGGGGATTGTTGGGAGACCCAGTACTTC	CASSQARDRGDCWETQYF
TRBD2	.	TRBV18	TRBJ2-1	TGTGCCAGCACGTCCGGGACTAATTACAATGAGCAGTTCTTC	CASTSGTNYNEQFF
.	.	TRBV2	TRBJ1-6	TGTGCCAGCAGTGTGGACAGCTCAAGTGATTTCTTCCACTTT	CASSVDSSSDFFHF
.	few	TRBV10-3	TRBJ1-5	TGTGCCATCAGTGAGTCCCCAGAGGGGCCCCAGCATTTT	CAISESPEGPQHF
.	few	TRBV5-1	TRBJ2-4	TGCGCCAGCAGCTTGGGGGACTTGCAACCAAACATTCAGTACTTC	CASSLGDLQPNIQYF
TRBD2	few	TRBV5-1	TRBJ2-7	TGCGCCAGCAGCTTCCAACTAGCGGGAGATCGAGACGAGCAGTACTTC	CASSFQLAGDRDEQYF
TRBD2	few	TRBV6-1	TRBJ2-7	TGTGCCAGCCTTCTAGCGGGGGGCCCCCACGAGCAGTACTTC	CASLLAGGPHEQYF